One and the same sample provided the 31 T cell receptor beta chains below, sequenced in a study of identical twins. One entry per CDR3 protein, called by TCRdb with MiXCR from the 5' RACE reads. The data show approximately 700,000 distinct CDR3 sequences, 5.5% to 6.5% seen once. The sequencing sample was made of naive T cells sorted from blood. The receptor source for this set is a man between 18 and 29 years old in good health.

The CDR3 loop is CSIHTGASTDTQYF. The CDR3 bases are TGCAGCATCCATACGGGGGCATCCACAGATACGCAGTATTTT. The chain is built from TRBV29-1 and TRBJ2-3; D possibly uses TRBD1 or TRBD2 (6 bases each). CDR1 and CDR2 from the germline V gene are SQVTM and ANQGSEA. V was trimmed by 8 bases and J by 2 bases, leaving 17 bases between them. The CDR3 is 14 residues long.

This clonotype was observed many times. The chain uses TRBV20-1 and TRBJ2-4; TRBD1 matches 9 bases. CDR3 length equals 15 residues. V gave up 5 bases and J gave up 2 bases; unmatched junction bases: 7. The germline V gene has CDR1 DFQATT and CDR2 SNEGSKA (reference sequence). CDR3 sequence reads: CSAGTGTGTKNIQYF. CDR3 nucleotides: TGCAGTGCTGGAACCGGGACAGGGACCAAAAACATTCAGTACTTC.

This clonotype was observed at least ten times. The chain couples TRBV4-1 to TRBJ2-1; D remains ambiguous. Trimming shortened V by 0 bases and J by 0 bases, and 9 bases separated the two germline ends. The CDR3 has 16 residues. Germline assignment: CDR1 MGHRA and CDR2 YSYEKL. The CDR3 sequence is CASSQEERSSYNEQFF. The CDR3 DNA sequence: TGCGCCAGCAGCCAAGAAGAGAGGAGCTCCTACAATGAGCAGTTCTTC.

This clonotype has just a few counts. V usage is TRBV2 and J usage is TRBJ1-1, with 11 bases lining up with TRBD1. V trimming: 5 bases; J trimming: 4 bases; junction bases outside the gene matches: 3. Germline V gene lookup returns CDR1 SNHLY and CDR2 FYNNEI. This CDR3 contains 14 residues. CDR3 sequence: CASSRDRGTTEAFF. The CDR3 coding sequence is TGTGCCAGCAGTCGGGACAGGGGGACCACTGAAGCTTTCTTT.

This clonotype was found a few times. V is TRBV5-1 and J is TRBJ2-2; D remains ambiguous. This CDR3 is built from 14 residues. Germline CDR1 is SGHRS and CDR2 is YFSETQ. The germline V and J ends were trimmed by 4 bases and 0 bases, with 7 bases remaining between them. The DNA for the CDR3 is TGCGCCAGCAGCCCGATGACGAACACCGGGGAGCTGTTTTTT. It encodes CASSPMTNTGELFF.

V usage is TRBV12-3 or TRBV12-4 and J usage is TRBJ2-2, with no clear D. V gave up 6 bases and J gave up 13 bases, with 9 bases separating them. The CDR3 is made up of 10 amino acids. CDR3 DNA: TGTGCCAGCAGATCCGGACGGCTGTTTTTT. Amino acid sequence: CASRSGRLFF.

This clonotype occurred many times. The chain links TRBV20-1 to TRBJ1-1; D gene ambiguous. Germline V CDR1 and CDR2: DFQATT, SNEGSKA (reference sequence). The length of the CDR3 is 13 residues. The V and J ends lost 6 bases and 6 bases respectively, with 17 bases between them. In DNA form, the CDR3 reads TGCAGTGCCGAGGAACGGACGACATCTGAAGCTTTCTTT. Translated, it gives CSAEERTTSEAFF.

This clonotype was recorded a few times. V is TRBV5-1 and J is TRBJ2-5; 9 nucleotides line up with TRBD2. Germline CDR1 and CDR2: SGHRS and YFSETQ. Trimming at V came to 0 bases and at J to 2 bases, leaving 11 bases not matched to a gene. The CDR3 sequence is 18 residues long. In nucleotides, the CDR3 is TGCGCCAGCAGCTTGGTGGGCGCGGGAGGGCCGTCTCAAGAGACCCAGTACTTC. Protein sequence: CASSLVGAGGPSQETQYF.

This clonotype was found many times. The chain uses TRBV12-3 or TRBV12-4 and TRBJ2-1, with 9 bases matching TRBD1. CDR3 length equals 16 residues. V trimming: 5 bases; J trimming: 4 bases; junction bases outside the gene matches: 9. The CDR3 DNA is TGTGCCAGCAGTCCACCCGGGACAGGGATATACAATGAGCAGTTCTTC. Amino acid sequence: CASSPPGTGIYNEQFF.

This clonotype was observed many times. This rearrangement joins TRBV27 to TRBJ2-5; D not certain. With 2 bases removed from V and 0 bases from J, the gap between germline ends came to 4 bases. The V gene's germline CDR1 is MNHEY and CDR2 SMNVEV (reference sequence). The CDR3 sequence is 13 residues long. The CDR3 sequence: CASSLVHQETQYF. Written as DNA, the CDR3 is TGTGCCAGCAGTTTAGTCCACCAAGAGACCCAGTACTTC.

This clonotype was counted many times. CDR3 nucleotide sequence: TGCGCCAGCAGCCAACGGCAAACCGGGACATCGAACACTGAAGCTTTCTTT. Residues: CASSQRQTGTSNTEAFF. The chain joins TRBV4-1 to TRBJ1-1; D may be TRBD1 (6 bases). Trimming took off 2 bases at V and 1 base at J, with 17 bases between the two ends. There are 17 residues in the CDR3. Germline CDR1 reads MGHRA; CDR2 reads YSYEKL.

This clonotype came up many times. The CDR3: CASSVATGLGGFSYNEQFF. The CDR3 region has the DNA TGTGCCAGCAGCGTAGCTACGGGACTGGGCGGGTTCTCCTACAATGAGCAGTTCTTC. This chain uses TRBV9 with TRBJ2-1, with TRBD2 as a possible D gene (6 bases). Germline-derived CDR1 and CDR2 are SGDLS and YYNGEE. The CDR3 has 19 residues. V lost 0 bases and J lost 0, with 19 bases in between.

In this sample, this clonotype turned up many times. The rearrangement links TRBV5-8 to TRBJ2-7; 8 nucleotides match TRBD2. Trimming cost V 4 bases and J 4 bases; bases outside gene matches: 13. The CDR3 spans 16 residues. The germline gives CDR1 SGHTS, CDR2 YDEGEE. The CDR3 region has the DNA TGTGCCAGCAGCATGGGGCCCGGACTAGCATTATACGAGCAGTACGTC. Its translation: CASSMGPGLALYEQYV.

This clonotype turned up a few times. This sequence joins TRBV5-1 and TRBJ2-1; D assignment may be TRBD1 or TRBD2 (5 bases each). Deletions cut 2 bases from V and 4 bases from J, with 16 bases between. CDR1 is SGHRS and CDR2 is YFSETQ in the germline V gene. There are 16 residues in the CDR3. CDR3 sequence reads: CASSLTPGTSYNEQFF. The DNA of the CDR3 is TGCGCCAGCAGCTTAACCCCGGGGACCTCGTACAATGAGCAGTTCTTC.

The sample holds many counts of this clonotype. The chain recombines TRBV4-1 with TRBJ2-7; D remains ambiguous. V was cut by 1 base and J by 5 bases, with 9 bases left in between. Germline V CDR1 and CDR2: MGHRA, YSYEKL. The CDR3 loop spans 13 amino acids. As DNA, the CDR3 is TGCGCCAGCAGCCAAGGGCTCCCAGACGAGCAGTACGTC. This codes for CASSQGLPDEQYV.

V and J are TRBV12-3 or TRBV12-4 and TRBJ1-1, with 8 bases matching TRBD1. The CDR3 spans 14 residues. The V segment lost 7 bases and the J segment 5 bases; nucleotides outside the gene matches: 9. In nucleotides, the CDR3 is TGTGCCAGCACCCCTGACAGGGGAAAAACTGAAGCTTTCTTT. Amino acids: CASTPDRGKTEAFF.

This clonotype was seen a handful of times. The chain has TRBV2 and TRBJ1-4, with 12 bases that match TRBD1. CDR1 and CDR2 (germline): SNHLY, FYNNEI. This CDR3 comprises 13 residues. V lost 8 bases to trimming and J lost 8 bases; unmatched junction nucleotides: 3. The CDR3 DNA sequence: TGTGCCAGCTCCGGGACAGGGGGCGAAAAACTGTTTTTT. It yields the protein CASSGTGGEKLFF.

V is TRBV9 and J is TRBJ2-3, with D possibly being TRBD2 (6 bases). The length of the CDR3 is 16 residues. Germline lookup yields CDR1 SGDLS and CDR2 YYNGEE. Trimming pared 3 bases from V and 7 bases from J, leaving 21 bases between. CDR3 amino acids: CASSDAGGNPANTQYF. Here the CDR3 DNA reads TGTGCCAGCAGCGACGCCGGCGGGAACCCGGCGAATACGCAGTATTTT.

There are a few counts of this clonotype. CDR3 DNA sequence: TGTGCCAGCAGCACCTTGGGACTAGCGGAGGTAGCCAAAAACATTCAGTACTTC. Translating it yields CASSTLGLAEVAKNIQYF. V gene TRBV5-6 combines with J gene TRBJ2-4, with TRBD2 matching over 11 bases. Germline CDR1 SGHDT, CDR2 YYEEEE. The J segment lost 0 bases and the V segment lost 4 bases, leaving 9 bases of the junction unmatched. The CDR3 is 18 amino acids.

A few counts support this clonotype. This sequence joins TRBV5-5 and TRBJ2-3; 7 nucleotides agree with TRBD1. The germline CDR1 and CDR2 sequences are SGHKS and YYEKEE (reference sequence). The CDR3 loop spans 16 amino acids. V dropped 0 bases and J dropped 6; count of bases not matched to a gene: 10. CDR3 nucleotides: TGTGCCAGCAGCTTGGGGGCGATCGACAGGGAGGATACGCAGTATTTT. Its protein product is CASSLGAIDREDTQYF.

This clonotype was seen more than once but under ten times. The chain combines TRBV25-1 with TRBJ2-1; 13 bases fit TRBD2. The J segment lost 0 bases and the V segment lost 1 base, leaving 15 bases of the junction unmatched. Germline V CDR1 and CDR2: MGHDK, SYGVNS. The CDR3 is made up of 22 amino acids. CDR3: CASSELIRGLAGVLSSYNEQFF. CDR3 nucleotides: TGTGCCAGCAGTGAATTGATTCGTGGACTAGCGGGAGTACTTAGCTCCTACAATGAGCAGTTCTTC.

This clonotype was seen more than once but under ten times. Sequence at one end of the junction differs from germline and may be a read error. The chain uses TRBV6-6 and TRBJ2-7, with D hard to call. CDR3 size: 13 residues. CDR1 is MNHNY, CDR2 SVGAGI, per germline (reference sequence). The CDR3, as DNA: TGTGCCAGCAGTTACTCGAAAGTACACGAGCAGTGCTTC. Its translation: CASSYSKVHEQCF.

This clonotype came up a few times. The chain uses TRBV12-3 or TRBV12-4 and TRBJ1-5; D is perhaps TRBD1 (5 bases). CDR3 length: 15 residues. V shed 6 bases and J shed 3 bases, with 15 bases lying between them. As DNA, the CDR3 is TGTGCCAGCAGCTCCCTTAGGGACCCCAATCAGCCCCAGCATTTT. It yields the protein CASSSLRDPNQPQHF.

The CDR3, as DNA: TGTGCCAGCAGAACGGGGTACACAGATACGCAGTATTTT. It yields the protein CASRTGYTDTQYF. This chain joins TRBV14 and TRBJ2-3, with D tentatively TRBD2 (5 bases). From germline, CDR1 is SGHDN and CDR2 FVKESK. This CDR3 is 13 amino acids long. V shed 6 bases and J shed 2 bases, with 9 bases lying between them.

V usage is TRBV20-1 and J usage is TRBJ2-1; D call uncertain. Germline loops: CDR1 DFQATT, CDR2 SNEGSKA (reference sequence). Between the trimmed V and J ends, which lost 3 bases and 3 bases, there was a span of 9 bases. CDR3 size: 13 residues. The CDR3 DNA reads TGCAGTGCTAGTTTAGGGAACTACAATGAGCAGTTCTTC. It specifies CSASLGNYNEQFF.

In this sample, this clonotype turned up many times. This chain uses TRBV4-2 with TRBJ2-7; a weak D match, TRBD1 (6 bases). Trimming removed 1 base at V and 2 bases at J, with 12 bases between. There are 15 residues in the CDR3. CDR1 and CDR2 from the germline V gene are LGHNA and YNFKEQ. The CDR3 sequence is CASSQVEGVTYEQYF. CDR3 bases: TGTGCCAGCAGCCAAGTCGAGGGGGTGACCTACGAGCAGTACTTC.

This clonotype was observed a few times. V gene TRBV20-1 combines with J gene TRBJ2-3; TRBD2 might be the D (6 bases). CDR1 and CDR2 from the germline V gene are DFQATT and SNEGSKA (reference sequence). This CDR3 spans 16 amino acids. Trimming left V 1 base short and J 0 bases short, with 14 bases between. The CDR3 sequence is CSARGERLGSTDTQYF. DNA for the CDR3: TGCAGTGCTAGAGGTGAAAGACTAGGGAGCACAGATACGCAGTATTTT.

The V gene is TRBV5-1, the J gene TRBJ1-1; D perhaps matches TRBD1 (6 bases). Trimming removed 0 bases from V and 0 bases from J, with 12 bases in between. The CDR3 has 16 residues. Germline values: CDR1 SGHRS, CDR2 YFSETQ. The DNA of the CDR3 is TGCGCCAGCAGCTTGGGGCCTACAGGGTTGAACACTGAAGCTTTCTTT. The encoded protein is CASSLGPTGLNTEAFF.

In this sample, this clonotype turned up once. The CDR3 sequence: CASRLTGTGSYGYTF. CDR3 nucleotides: TGTGCCAGTAGACTTACCGGGACAGGGAGCTATGGCTACACCTTC. This chain connects TRBV19 to TRBJ1-2; 9 positions agree with TRBD1. Per the germline V gene, CDR1 is LNHDA and CDR2 is SQIVND (reference sequence). The CDR3 sequence is 15 residues long. V was pared by 6 bases and J by 4 bases, with 9 bases of the junction left unmatched.

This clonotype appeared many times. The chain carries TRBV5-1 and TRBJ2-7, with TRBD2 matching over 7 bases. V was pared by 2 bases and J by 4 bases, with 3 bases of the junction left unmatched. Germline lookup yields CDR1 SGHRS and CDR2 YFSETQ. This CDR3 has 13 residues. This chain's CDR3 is CASSFGAGYEQYV. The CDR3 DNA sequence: TGCGCCAGCAGCTTTGGAGCGGGGTACGAGCAGTACGTC.

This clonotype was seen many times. The CDR3, as DNA: TGTGCCAGCAGAACCTGGAGGGGTGGCTACGAGCAGTACTTC. Translation: CASRTWRGGYEQYF. The genes are TRBV12-3 or TRBV12-4 and TRBJ2-7; D may be TRBD2 (6 bases). Trimming removed 6 bases from V and 3 bases from J, with 15 bases in between. This CDR3 contains 14 residues.